This entry concerns a single T cell receptor (beta chain). This table comes from immunoSEQ multiplex PCR, and its TCRdb copy is limited to in-frame clones, with some not included. The table records roughly 150,000 clones, 91% of them present only once. This sample is drawn from a study of T cell responses to AZD1222 COVID-19 vaccine. From germline, CDR1 is LGHNT and CDR2 FRNRAP. V dropped 6 bases and J dropped 5; count of bases not matched to a gene: 7. This CDR3 contains 13 residues. The starting material was peripheral blood, obtained 28 days after the second AZD1222 dose. The V call is TRBV12-5, the J call TRBJ2-7; 7 nucleotides agree with TRBD1. The TCR sequence derives from an adult who received the AZD1222 COVID-19 vaccine. Here the CDR3 reads CASGSTGLDEQYF. The DNA for the CDR3 is TGTGCTAGTGGCTCGACAGGGCTGGACGAGCAGTACTTC.